The rows below give T cell receptor beta chains drawn from one sample of a study of beta chain features in type 1 diabetes. The repertoire was sequenced with immunoSEQ multiplex PCR; TCRdb's copy has only in-frame clones and lacks some. The sample includes some 280,000 clones, roughly an eighth of them seen just once. Specimen: naive CD4+ T cells from blood. The receptors originated from a man aged 25 to 40 with type 1 diabetes. Each CDR3 is given with its conserved first and last residue. The order of the fields is V gene, clone size, CDR3 length, J gene, D gene, CDR3 DNA, CDR3 protein. D genes are given only for firm matches. Clone size appears in some rows only: once, few, many, or a class for an expanded clone.

>TRBV5-1|.|15|TRBJ2-1|TRBD2
TGCGCCAGCCATGGACTAGCGGGCTCTCCACATGAGCAGTTCTTC
CASHGLAGSPHEQFF
>TRBV4-3|.|16|TRBJ2-7|TRBD2
TGCGCCAGCAGCCAAGATTGGGGCGGGAGTGCCGCCGAGCAGTACTTC
CASSQDWGGSAAEQYF
>TRBV29-1|once|13|TRBJ2-6|.
TGCAGCGTTGAAGATCGCGGCGGCAACGTCCTGACTTTC
CSVEDRGGNVLTF
>TRBV7-9|.|13|TRBJ1-1|TRBD1
TGTGCCAGCAGAGGACAGGGTGCCACTGAAGCTTTCTTT
CASRGQGATEAFF
>TRBV29-1|many|12|TRBJ2-5|.
TGCAGCGTTATGACAGACCAAGAGACCCAGTACTTC
CSVMTDQETQYF
>TRBV2|few|15|TRBJ1-1|TRBD1
TGTGCCAGCAGTGACGCGGACAGGGTGAACACTGAAGCTTTCTTT
CASSDADRVNTEAFF
>TRBV5-4|few|16|TRBJ2-3|TRBD2
TGTGCCAGCAGCCGCCCCGGCGGGAGGGCCCTAGATACGCAGTATTTT
CASSRPGGRALDTQYF
>TRBV15|few|15|TRBJ2-1|TRBD2
TGTGCCACCAGCCCAACGGGACTAGATTCCAATGAGCAGTTCTTC
CATSPTGLDSNEQFF
>TRBV7-9|.|14|TRBJ1-2|TRBD1
TGTGCCAGCAGCTCTCCGGACAGGTTGAGAGGCTACACCTTC
CASSSPDRLRGYTF
>TRBV18|few|14|TRBJ2-5|.
TGTGCCAGCTCACCTAGGGACTCCTGGGAGACCCAGTACTTC
CASSPRDSWETQYF
>TRBV28|.|15|TRBJ1-1|TRBD1
TGTGCCAGCAGTCCCCCGGGACAGGGTAACACTGAAGCTTTCTTT
CASSPPGQGNTEAFF
>TRBV7-2|.|17|TRBJ2-5|TRBD2
TGTGCCAGCAGCTTAGATACTAGCGGGAGGGCAGGAGAGACCCAGTACTTC
CASSLDTSGRAGETQYF
>TRBV5-6|.|15|TRBJ1-2|TRBD1
TGTGCCAGCAGTGCCGCAGGGGGCGCAAGGAGAGGCTACACCTTC
CASSAAGGARRGYTF
>TRBV7-9|few|17|TRBJ2-7|TRBD2
TGTGCCAGCAGCTTAATACACTGGTCGGGCGGGAGTTACGAGCAGTACTTC
CASSLIHWSGGSYEQYF
>TRBV5-1|few|13|TRBJ1-1|.
TGCGCCAGCAGCTTTTCCAGGGTCACTGAAGCTTTCTTT
CASSFSRVTEAFF
>TRBV6-6|.|15|TRBJ1-1|TRBD1
TGTGCCAGCAGTTATTCGCGACAGGGGGCACGAGAAGCTTTCTTT
CASSYSRQGAREAFF
>TRBV5-1|.|16|TRBJ2-2|TRBD2
TGCGCCAGCAGCCTGGATGGGACTAGCGTCGCCGGGGAGCTGTTTTTT
CASSLDGTSVAGELFF
>TRBV27|few|15|TRBJ1-2|.
TGTGCCAGCAGTTTGTCAGGGATCAACAACTATGGCTACACCTTC
CASSLSGINNYGYTF
>TRBV29-1|few|12|TRBJ2-5|.
TGCAGCGTTGGTGAGACAGAAGAGACCCAGTACTTC
CSVGETEETQYF
>TRBV9|few|15|TRBJ2-2|TRBD1
TGTGCCAGCAGCGAGACAGGGCTTGGGACCGGGGAGCTGTTTTTT
CASSETGLGTGELFF
>TRBV5-4|few|13|TRBJ2-1|TRBD2
TGTGCCAGCAGCTCCGGGACTACCAATGAGCAGTTCTTC
CASSSGTTNEQFF
>TRBV30|.|13|TRBJ2-4|.
TGTGCCTGGAGTGAGCTAGCCAAAAACATTCAGTACTTC
CAWSELAKNIQYF
>TRBV5-1|few|12|TRBJ2-7|.
TGCGCCAGCAGCTACGACAGCTACGAGCAGTACTTC
CASSYDSYEQYF
>TRBV28|few|12|TRBJ2-7|.
TGTGCCAGCAGTTACAGGAGCTACGAGCAGTACTTC
CASSYRSYEQYF
>TRBV6-5|.|14|TRBJ2-7|.
TGTGCCAGCAGTTACTCGAACAGGGACCACGAGCAGTACTTC
CASSYSNRDHEQYF
>TRBV10-3|.|15|TRBJ2-5|.
TGTGCCATCAGTGGAGGTTGGGAGCGGCAAGAGACCCAGTACTTC
CAISGGWERQETQYF
>TRBV6-1|.|13|TRBJ2-7|.
TGTGCCAGCAGGGGAACAGGGCTGGGCGAGCAGTACTTC
CASRGTGLGEQYF
>TRBV7-9|.|14|TRBJ2-7|TRBD2
TGTGCCAGCAGCCGGGGACTAGCGGGCTACGAGCAGTACTTC
CASSRGLAGYEQYF
>TRBV28|few|12|TRBJ1-5|.
TGTGCCAGCGTGGCCCAGAATCAGCCCCAGCATTTT
CASVAQNQPQHF
>TRBV28|few|15|TRBJ2-1|TRBD2
TGTGCCAGCAGTTTCGCTAGCGGGAGGGCCCCTGAGCAGTTCTTC
CASSFASGRAPEQFF
>TRBV7-2|few|13|TRBJ2-5|.
TGTGCCAGCAGCTTCAGGGGGGAGGAGACCCAGTACTTC
CASSFRGEETQYF
>TRBV4-2|few|17|TRBJ2-7|TRBD2
TGTGCCAGCAGTCCACTAGCGGGAGTGCGGAGCTCCTACGAGCAGTACTTC
CASSPLAGVRSSYEQYF
>TRBV11-2|few|14|TRBJ1-4|TRBD1
TGTGCCAGCAGCTGGGACAGGGCGAGGGAAAAACTGTTTTTT
CASSWDRAREKLFF
>TRBV6-5|.|16|TRBJ2-1|.
TGTGCCAGCAGTTACGCCACGCGGAGCTCCTACAATGAGCAGTTCTTC
CASSYATRSSYNEQFF
>TRBV10-3|.|13|TRBJ2-5|.
TGTGCCATCAGTGAGCTAGCGCAAGAGACCCAGTACTTC
CAISELAQETQYF
>TRBV6-1|.|13|TRBJ1-5|.
TGTGCCAGCAGTGTAGTCCCGGGACAGCCCCAGCATTTT
CASSVVPGQPQHF
>TRBV4-1|few|15|TRBJ2-1|.
TGCGCCAGCAGCCAAGATGGACGGGAATACAATGAGCAGTTCTTC
CASSQDGREYNEQFF
>TRBV29-1|few|13|TRBJ2-5|TRBD1
TGCAGCGTGGGGACAGGGGGCTGGGAGACCCAGTACTTC
CSVGTGGWETQYF
>TRBV7-9|.|14|TRBJ1-2|TRBD1
TGTGCCAGCGTTTTACAGGGGGTGGAGAATGGCTACACCTTC
CASVLQGVENGYTF
>TRBV4-2|few|17|TRBJ2-1|TRBD2
TGTGCCAGCAGCCAAGATTATGGGGGAGGGCCTTGGGGTGAGCAGTTCTTC
CASSQDYGGGPWGEQFF
>TRBV7-2|.|15|TRBJ1-5|.
TGTGCCAGCAGTCCTCAAGAGGGACTAAATCAGCCCCAGCATTTT
CASSPQEGLNQPQHF
>TRBV2|.|14|TRBJ2-3|.
TGTGCCAGCAGTGAAGCGGCGGACACAGATACGCAGTATTTT
CASSEAADTDTQYF
>TRBV29-1|.|13|TRBJ2-1|.
TGCAGCGTTGCCCCCCCCGGGGGCAATGAGCAGTTCTTC
CSVAPPGGNEQFF